The 9 T cell receptor beta chains below were found in one sample sequenced in a study of blood T cell repertoires in COVID-19. Repertoires were generated with immunoSEQ multiplex PCR, while TCRdb's copy carries only in-frame clones and drops some. The table records about 140,000 clones, approximately 80% of them present only once. The sample was peripheral blood. The receptors originated from a man in his fifties or sixties who had recovered from COVID-19.

The rearrangement links TRBV7-9 to TRBJ1-2, with 7 positions matching TRBD1. CDR1 and CDR2 from the germline V gene are SEHNR and FQNEAQ (reference sequence). With 5 bases clipped from V and 8 bases from J, the junction kept 14 bases outside the gene matches. This CDR3 comprises 15 residues. In DNA form, the CDR3 reads TGTGCCAGCAGCCAAGATCAGGGGGTCGGGTTGGGCTACACCTTC. Its protein is CASSQDQGVGLGYTF. The full variable domain, in which reference TRBV7-9 and TRBJ1-2 provide the parts outside the CDR3, is DTGVSQNPRHKITKRGQNVTFRCDPISEHNRLYWYRQTLGQGPEFLTYFQNEAQLEKSRLLSDRFSAERPKGSFSTLEIQRTEQGDSAMYLCASSQDQGVGLGYTFGSGTRLTVV.

The chain is built from TRBV12-3 or TRBV12-4 and TRBJ1-5, with D uncertain. The CDR3 is made up of 12 amino acids. V shed 3 bases and J shed 5 bases, with 5 bases lying between them. In nucleotides, the CDR3 is TGTGCCAGCAGTTTTTCCGATCAGCCCCAGCATTTT. Translated, it gives CASSFSDQPQHF.

The V call is TRBV4-3, the J call TRBJ2-5; 13 nucleotides match TRBD2. Germline lookup yields CDR1 LGHNA and CDR2 YSLEER. V shed 4 bases, J shed 5 bases, and the junction held 7 bases outside the gene matches. CDR3 length equals 16 residues. CDR3 in DNA: TGCGCCAGCAGCCCTCGGACTAGCGGGGGCCAGGAGACCCAGTACTTC. Translated: CASSPRTSGGQETQYF.

The chain couples TRBV30 to TRBJ1-2; no reliable D call. Germline CDR1 and CDR2: GTSNPN and SVGIG (reference sequence). V dropped 2 bases and J dropped 8 bases, with 18 bases sitting between them. The CDR3 sequence is 14 residues long. CDR3 DNA sequence: TGTGCCTGGAGTCCGGGAAGCCTGGGGAGCGGCTACACCTTC. Translated: CAWSPGSLGSGYTF.

To note about this clone: At the DNA level, this CDR3 is encoded by other sequences in the same sample as well. In DNA, the CDR3 is TGTGCCAGCAGTGAACTCAATCAGCCCCAGCATTTT. Encoded protein: CASSELNQPQHF. The chain combines TRBV6-1 with TRBJ1-5, with D unresolved. Germline CDR1 MNHNS, CDR2 SASEGT. There are 12 residues in the CDR3. V was shortened by 2 bases and J by 3 bases, with 2 bases between the two germline ends.

The V call is TRBV10-3, the J call TRBJ2-1, with TRBD1 as a possible D gene (6 bases). This CDR3 comprises 12 residues. Germline CDR1 is ENHRY and CDR2 is SYGVKD. V was pared by 11 bases and J by 4 bases, with 12 bases between. Here the CDR3 DNA reads TGTGCCGCAAGGACAGATTACAATGAGCAGTTCTTC. Its protein product is CAARTDYNEQFF.

This chain links TRBV9 with TRBJ2-1, with D maybe TRBD1 (6 bases). The CDR3 sequence is 12 residues long. Per germline, CDR1 SGDLS and CDR2 YYNGEE. The V end was cut by 4 bases, the J end by 10 bases, with 12 bases between. The CDR3: CASSLQGWEQFF. The CDR3 region has the DNA TGTGCCAGCAGCTTACAGGGTTGGGAGCAGTTCTTC.

The CDR3, as DNA: TGTGCCAGCAGTGAGGGCCGTCGTGAGACCCAGTACTTC. Translation: CASSEGRRETQYF. V gene TRBV6-1 combines with J gene TRBJ2-5, with D hard to call. The ends were cut back, 3 bases at V and 5 bases at J, with 10 bases in the middle. Germline-derived CDR1 and CDR2 are MNHNS and SASEGT. This CDR3 spans 13 amino acids.

The chain carries TRBV27 and TRBJ2-5; D perhaps matches TRBD2 (6 bases). CDR1 and CDR2 from the germline V gene are MNHEY and SMNVEV (reference sequence). V was trimmed by 6 bases and J by 0 bases, leaving 11 bases between them. The CDR3 spans 14 residues. In DNA form, the CDR3 reads TGTGCCAGCAGCTATGGAGGGAACCAAGAGACCCAGTACTTC. Encoded protein: CASSYGGNQETQYF.